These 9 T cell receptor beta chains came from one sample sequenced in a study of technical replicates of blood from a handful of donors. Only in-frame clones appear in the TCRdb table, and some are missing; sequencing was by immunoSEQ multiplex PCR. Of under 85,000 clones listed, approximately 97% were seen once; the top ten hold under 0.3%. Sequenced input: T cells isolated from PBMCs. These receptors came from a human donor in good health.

This CDR3 is CASSYSRDRGVYGYTF. For the CDR3, the DNA is TGTGCCAGCAGTTACTCGAGGGACAGAGGCGTCTATGGCTACACCTTC. The chain carries TRBV6-5 and TRBJ1-2, with 7 bases identical to TRBD1. The V gene end was trimmed by 0 bases and the J gene end by 4 bases; junction bases not matched to a gene: 8. This CDR3 has 16 amino acids. Looked up from germline, CDR1 is MNHEY and CDR2 is SVGAGI.

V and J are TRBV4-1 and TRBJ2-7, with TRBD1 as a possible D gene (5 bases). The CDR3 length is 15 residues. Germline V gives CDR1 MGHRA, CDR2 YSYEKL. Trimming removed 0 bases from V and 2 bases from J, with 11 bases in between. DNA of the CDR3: TGCGCCAGCAGCCAAGAGGACAACGAGGCCTACGAGCAGTACTTC. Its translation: CASSQEDNEAYEQYF.

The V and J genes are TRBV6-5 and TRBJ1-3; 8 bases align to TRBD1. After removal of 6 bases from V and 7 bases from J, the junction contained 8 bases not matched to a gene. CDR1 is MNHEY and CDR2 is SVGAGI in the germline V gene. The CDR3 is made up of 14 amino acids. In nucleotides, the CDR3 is TGTGCCAGCAGCCGGACAGGGATAACGAACACCATATATTTT. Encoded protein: CASSRTGITNTIYF.

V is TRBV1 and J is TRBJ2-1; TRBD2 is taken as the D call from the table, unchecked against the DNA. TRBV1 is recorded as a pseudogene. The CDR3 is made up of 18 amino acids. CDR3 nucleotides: TGCACCAGCAGCCATATCTCGGCGGGAGGGCCACATTACAATGAGCAGTTCTTC. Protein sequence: CTSSHISAGGPHYNEQFF.

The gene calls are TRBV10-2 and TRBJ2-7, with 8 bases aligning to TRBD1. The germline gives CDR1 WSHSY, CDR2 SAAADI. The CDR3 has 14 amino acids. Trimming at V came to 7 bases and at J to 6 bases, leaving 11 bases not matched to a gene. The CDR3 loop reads CASIAQGAFSEQYF. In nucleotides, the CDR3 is TGCGCCAGCATTGCGCAGGGGGCCTTTTCCGAGCAGTACTTC.

The CDR3: CASSVASVAQIANYGYTF. CDR3 nucleotide sequence: TGTGCCAGCAGCGTAGCTTCCGTTGCACAGATAGCTAACTATGGCTACACCTTC. The rearrangement uses TRBV9 and TRBJ1-2, with D unclear. Germline assignment: CDR1 SGDLS and CDR2 YYNGEE. Trimming took off 0 bases at V and 0 bases at J, with 18 bases between the two ends. The CDR3 covers 18 residues.

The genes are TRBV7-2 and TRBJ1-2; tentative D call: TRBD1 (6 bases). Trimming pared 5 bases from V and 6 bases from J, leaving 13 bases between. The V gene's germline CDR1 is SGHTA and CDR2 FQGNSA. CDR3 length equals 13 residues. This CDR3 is CASSKQGRDGYTF. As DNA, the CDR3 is TGTGCCAGCAGCAAACAGGGAAGGGATGGCTACACCTTC.

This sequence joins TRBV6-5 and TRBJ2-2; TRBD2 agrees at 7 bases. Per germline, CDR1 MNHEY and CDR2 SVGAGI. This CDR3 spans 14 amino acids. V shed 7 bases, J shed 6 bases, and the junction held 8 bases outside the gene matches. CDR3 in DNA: TGTGCCAGCACGAGAAGTGGGAGGGCCGGGGAGCTGTTTTTT. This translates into CASTRSGRAGELFF.

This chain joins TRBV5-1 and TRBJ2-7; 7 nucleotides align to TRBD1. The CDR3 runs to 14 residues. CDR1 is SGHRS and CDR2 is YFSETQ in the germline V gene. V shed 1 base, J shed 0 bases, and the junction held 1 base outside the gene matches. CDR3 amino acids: CASSLTGVSYEQYF. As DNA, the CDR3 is TGCGCCAGCAGCTTGACAGGGGTCTCCTACGAGCAGTACTTC.